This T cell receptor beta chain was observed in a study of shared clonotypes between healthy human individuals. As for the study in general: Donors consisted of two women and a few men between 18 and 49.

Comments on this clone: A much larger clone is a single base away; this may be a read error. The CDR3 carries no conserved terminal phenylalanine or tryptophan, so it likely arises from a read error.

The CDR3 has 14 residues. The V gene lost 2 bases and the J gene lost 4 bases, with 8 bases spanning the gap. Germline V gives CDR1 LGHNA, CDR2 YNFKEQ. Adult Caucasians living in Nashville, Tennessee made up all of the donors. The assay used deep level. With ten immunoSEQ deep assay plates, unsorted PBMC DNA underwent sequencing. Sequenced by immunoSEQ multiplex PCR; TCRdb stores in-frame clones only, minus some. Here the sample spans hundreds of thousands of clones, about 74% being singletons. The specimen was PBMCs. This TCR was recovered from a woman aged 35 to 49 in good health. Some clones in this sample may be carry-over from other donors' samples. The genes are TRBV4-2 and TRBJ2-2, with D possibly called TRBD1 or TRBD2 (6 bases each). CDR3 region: CASSQKGGTGELFL. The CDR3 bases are TGTGCCAGCAGCCAAAAGGGGGGCACCGGGGAGCTGTTTCTT.